The 13 T cell receptor beta chains in this list originate from one sample, sequenced in a study of cytomegalovirus exposure and HLA in healthy donors. PCR used 60 Vbeta primers and 13 Jbeta primers. The repertoire was sequenced with immunoSEQ multiplex PCR; TCRdb's copy has only in-frame clones and lacks some. The data show approximately 140,000 clones, around 78% seen once. The material sequenced was PBMCs. The receptors stem from a woman aged 40 to 49 in good health and CMV-seropositive.

A few counts support this clone. The gene calls are TRBV11-2 and TRBJ1-6, with D possibly matching TRBD1 (5 bases). Germline assignment: CDR1 SGHAT and CDR2 FQNNGV. The CDR3 has 14 amino acids. Trimming pared 5 bases from V and 6 bases from J, leaving 11 bases between. The CDR3 DNA follows: TGTGCCAGCAGCCCTCAGGGTATTAATTCACCCCTCCACTTT. It translates to CASSPQGINSPLHF.

This clone is a singleton in its sample. The J gene is TRBJ2-7, the V gene TRBV7-2; 8 bases agree with TRBD1. Germline lookup yields CDR1 SGHTA and CDR2 FQGNSA. The junction had 5 bases not matched to a gene; V was cut back by 1 base and J by 3 bases. The CDR3 is 15 amino acids. The CDR3 coding sequence is TGTGCCAGCAGCTTAGGATCAGGGGGCCTCTACGAGCAGTACTTC. This translates into CASSLGSGGLYEQYF.

This chain joins TRBV14 and TRBJ2-5, with 8 bases identical to TRBD2. Per the germline V gene, CDR1 is SGHDN and CDR2 is FVKESK. The CDR3 consists of 13 residues. The J segment lost 13 bases and the V segment lost 5 bases, leaving 12 bases of the junction unmatched. The CDR3 protein is CASSFTSGSPPYF. The CDR3 nucleotides are TGTGCCAGCAGCTTTACCAGCGGGAGTCCTCCGTACTTC.

The V and J genes are TRBV9 and TRBJ2-3, with 9 positions matching TRBD2. CDR3 size: 16 residues. Germline CDR1 reads SGDLS; CDR2 reads YYNGEE. The V segment lost 0 bases and the J segment 3 bases; nucleotides outside the gene matches: 5. The CDR3 DNA follows: TGTGCCAGCAGCGTAGTTCCTAGCGGGAAGACAGATACGCAGTATTTT. Its protein is CASSVVPSGKTDTQYF.

The chain couples TRBV28 to TRBJ1-2; maybe TRBD1 (5 bases). V lost 4 bases to trimming and J lost 2 bases, with 8 bases between them. CDR3 length: 13 amino acids. Germline V CDR1 and CDR2: MDHEN, SYDVKM. The CDR3 protein is CASSSQVNYGYTF. Here the CDR3 DNA reads TGTGCCAGCAGTTCACAGGTGAACTATGGCTACACCTTC.

This clone has more than one count but fewer than ten. Written as DNA, the CDR3 is TGTGCCAGTAGTATAGCGGGAGGGCCGCAGAATGAGCAGTTCTTC. It specifies CASSIAGGPQNEQFF. J is TRBJ2-1 and V is TRBV19, with 8 bases that match TRBD2. With 1 base clipped from V and 7 bases from J, the junction kept 6 bases outside the gene matches. Germline assignment: CDR1 LNHDA and CDR2 SQIVND (reference sequence). The CDR3 is 15 residues long.

Of note for this clone: A read error may produce the germline difference seen at one junction end. The chain carries TRBV7-9 and TRBJ1-4; the D is unclear. In germline, CDR1 is SEHNR, CDR2 FQNEAQ (reference sequence). CDR3 length: 12 residues. The CDR3 region has the DNA TGTTCCAGCAGCCGCGTCGATGAAAAACTGTTTTTT. Protein product: CSSSRVDEKLFF.

This chain uses TRBV18 with TRBJ1-2, with D unclear. V gave up 3 bases and J gave up 0 bases, with 11 bases separating them. The V gene's germline CDR1 is KGHSH and CDR2 LQKENI. The CDR3 length is 15 residues. DNA of the CDR3: TGTGCCAGCTCACCTAGTCGAACGACTAACTATGGCTACACCTTC. It specifies CASSPSRTTNYGYTF.

Remarks on this clone: Relative to the germline gene, one junction end is altered; a read error may explain this. This chain uses TRBV15 with TRBJ2-7; D unclear. Per the germline V gene, CDR1 is LNHNV and CDR2 is YYDKDF (reference sequence). The CDR3 runs to 11 residues. CDR3 bases: TGTGCCACCAGCAGATCTGATTCCCCGCGCTTC. As protein: CATSRSDSPRF.

The chain uses TRBV7-3 and TRBJ2-2; D gene ambiguous. The CDR3 extends over 16 amino acids. Germline V lookup: CDR1 SGHTA, CDR2 FQGTGA. V shed 4 bases and J shed 6 bases, with 18 bases lying between them. The CDR3 here is CASSSFAGVGSGELFF. CDR3 nucleotide sequence: TGTGCCAGCAGCTCCTTCGCTGGAGTAGGCTCCGGGGAGCTGTTTTTT.

V and J are TRBV6-1 and TRBJ2-5; 7 nucleotides agree with TRBD1. Judging by the DNA end, TRBJ2-7 fits better; the J call may be wrong. This CDR3 region has 15 residues. Per the germline V gene, CDR1 is MNHNS and CDR2 is SASEGT. CDR3 sequence: CASSKTGTASYEQYF. CDR3 coding DNA: TGTGCCAGCAGTAAAACCGGGACAGCCTCCTACGAGCAGTACTTC.

The chain joins TRBV27 to TRBJ2-1; 9 nucleotides line up with TRBD2. Trimming cost V 6 bases and J 4 bases; bases outside gene matches: 1. This CDR3 has 13 amino acids. The germline V gene has CDR1 MNHEY and CDR2 SMNVEV (reference sequence). CDR3 bases: TGTGCCAGCAGAACTAGCGGGTACAATGAGCAGTTCTTC. This translates into CASRTSGYNEQFF.

V usage is TRBV29-1 and J usage is TRBJ2-7; the match to TRBD1 covers 9 bases. J was trimmed by 2 bases and V by 1 base; bases with no gene match: 9. Germline loops: CDR1 SQVTM, CDR2 ANQGSEA. The CDR3 has 16 amino acids. The CDR3 DNA is TGCAGCGTTGAAGGGGTGCGGGACAGGGCTCCCTACGAGCAGTACTTC. Translating gives CSVEGVRDRAPYEQYF.